Below are 14 T cell receptor beta chains sequenced from a single sample in a study of radiation and T cells in renal cell carcinoma. The repertoire was sequenced with immunoSEQ multiplex PCR; TCRdb's copy has only in-frame clones and lacks some. The sample has just over 95,000 clones, approximately 86% seen once. The time point here: baseline pretreatment blood. Documented treatment: 15 Gy SBRT to primary tumor, nephrectomy 4 weeks later. The sample consisted of blood, taken from a patient whose treatment included radiotherapy and nephrectomy. The origin of the receptors is a man aged 50 to 60 with renal cell carcinoma.

This clone showed up just once. V is TRBV20-1 and J is TRBJ2-7; D gene ambiguous. V lost 5 bases, J lost 4 bases, and 6 bases lay in between. Per germline, CDR1 DFQATT and CDR2 SNEGSKA (reference sequence). CDR3 length equals 10 residues. This chain's CDR3 is CSASPYEQYF. The DNA of the CDR3 is TGCAGTGCTTCACCGTACGAGCAGTACTTC.

This chain connects TRBV4-3 to TRBJ2-5; 11 bases map to TRBD1. The CDR3 spans 15 residues. V trimming: 1 base; J trimming: 4 bases; junction bases outside the gene matches: 2. CDR1 LGHNA and CDR2 YSLEER come from the germline V gene. The CDR3 DNA sequence: TGCGCCAGCAGCCAAGGGACAGGGGGCCTAGAGACCCAGTACTTC. Encoded protein: CASSQGTGGLETQYF.

This chain links TRBV10-1 with TRBJ2-1; 11 bases map to TRBD2. This CDR3 is 15 amino acids long. With V trimmed by 5 bases and J by 8 bases, 8 bases remained unmatched. From germline, CDR1 is WNHNN and CDR2 SYGVQD (reference sequence). The CDR3 here is CASSPALAGVDEQFF. CDR3 bases: TGCGCCAGCAGTCCGGCACTAGCGGGAGTCGATGAGCAGTTCTTC.

The V gene is TRBV14, the J gene TRBJ1-2; D might be TRBD1 (5 bases). The CDR3 spans 17 residues. Germline CDR1 SGHDN, CDR2 FVKESK. Trimming cost V 4 bases and J 7 bases, with 25 bases left between them. The CDR3 loop reads CASSRRAGTDLMSGYTF. CDR3 DNA sequence: TGTGCCAGCAGCCGCCGTGCCGGGACGGACTTGATGAGTGGCTACACCTTC.

V is TRBV5-1 and J is TRBJ2-5; D may correspond to TRBD1 or TRBD2 (7 bases each). Germline CDR1 SGHRS, CDR2 YFSETQ. This CDR3 spans 14 amino acids. The V end lost 3 bases, the J end lost 2 bases, and 11 bases lay between the germline ends. The CDR3: CASSSQGGQETQYF. The CDR3 nucleotides read TGCGCCAGCAGCTCCCAGGGGGGGCAAGAGACCCAGTACTTC. The complete variable domain, with remaining parts taken from reference TRBV5-1 and TRBJ2-5, reads KAGVTQTPRYLIKTRGQQVTLSCSPISGHRSVSWYQQTPGQGLQFLFEYFSETQRNKGNFPGRFSGRQFSNSRSEMNVSTLELGDSALYLCASSSQGGQETQYFGPGTRLLVL.

This clone was seen a single time. The V and J genes are TRBV10-2 and TRBJ1-1; 7 positions match TRBD1. This CDR3 has 16 amino acids. V lost 4 bases to trimming and J lost 4 bases; unmatched junction nucleotides: 12. Germline CDR1 reads WSHSY; CDR2 reads SAAADI. DNA of the CDR3: TGCGCCAGCAGTGCCCGACAGGGTTATGGAGTCACTGAAGCTTTCTTT. Translated, it gives CASSARQGYGVTEAFF.

The chain employs TRBV7-6 and TRBJ1-4; D remains ambiguous. Trimming took 3 bases from V and 3 from J, leaving 8 bases between them. This CDR3 spans 14 amino acids. The germline V gene encodes CDR1 SGHVS and CDR2 FNYEAQ. CDR3: CASSFDGSNEKLFF. CDR3 coding DNA: TGTGCCAGCAGCTTCGATGGGTCTAATGAAAAACTGTTTTTT.

The chain combines TRBV7-9 with TRBJ2-2; D may be TRBD1 (6 bases). Per the germline V gene, CDR1 is SEHNR and CDR2 is FQNEAQ (reference sequence). V lost 2 bases, J lost 4 bases, and 11 bases lay in between. This CDR3 is built from 15 residues. CDR3 residues: CASSLLAGATGELFF. The CDR3 coding sequence is TGTGCCAGCAGCTTACTGGCAGGGGCCACCGGGGAGCTGTTTTTT.

This clone has a single count. The chain employs TRBV27 and TRBJ1-6; the D is unclear. Germline loops: CDR1 MNHEY, CDR2 SMNVEV (reference sequence). CDR3 length equals 17 residues. The ends were cut back, 5 bases at V and 2 bases at J, with 16 bases in the middle. Here the CDR3 reads CASSPRLLGPYNSPLHF. The CDR3 coding sequence is TGTGCCAGCAGTCCCCGACTCTTAGGCCCCTATAATTCACCCCTCCACTTT.

V is TRBV5-1 and J is TRBJ1-1, with 10 bases matching TRBD1. The CDR3 has 15 residues. Germline V gene sequence: CDR1 SGHRS, CDR2 YFSETQ. The ends lost 4 bases at V and 1 base at J; junction bases unmatched: 4. In DNA, the CDR3 is TGCGCCAGCAGCCTCGGACAGGGGGGGAACACTGAAGCTTTCTTT. This gives the protein CASSLGQGGNTEAFF.

The J gene is TRBJ2-7, the V gene TRBV11-2; the D gene is possibly TRBD2 (5 bases). The CDR3 has 15 residues. Germline CDR1 is SGHAT and CDR2 is FQNNGV. V was pared by 6 bases and J by 2 bases, with 17 bases between. In DNA form, the CDR3 reads TGTGCCAGCAGACTAGACTCCCTCGGGCCCTACGAGCAGTACTTC. Encoded protein: CASRLDSLGPYEQYF.

The V call is TRBV25-1, the J call TRBJ1-2; perhaps TRBD1 as D (6 bases). V was cut by 5 bases and J by 7 bases, with 14 bases left in between. The CDR3 has 13 residues. Germline CDR1 reads MGHDK; CDR2 reads SYGVNS. CDR3 nucleotides: TGTGCCAGCAGTCTAGGGGGGACGTCTGGCTACACCTTC. Translation gives CASSLGGTSGYTF.

The V gene is TRBV30, the J gene TRBJ2-2; D is uncertain. The CDR3 consists of 13 residues. Trimming stripped 0 bases from V and 6 bases from J, with 8 bases between. Germline CDR1 is GTSNPN and CDR2 is SVGIG (reference sequence). The CDR3 sequence is CAWSVGGPGELFF. CDR3 DNA: TGTGCCTGGAGTGTAGGTGGGCCCGGGGAGCTGTTTTTT.

J is TRBJ2-7 and V is TRBV5-1; D perhaps matches TRBD2 (6 bases). Germline CDR1 and CDR2: SGHRS and YFSETQ. The CDR3 has 15 residues. The V end lost 0 bases, the J end lost 1 base, and 11 bases lay between the germline ends. As DNA, the CDR3 is TGCGCCAGCAGCTTGGGGTCAGGGAGGTCCTACGAGCAGTACTTC. Its translation is CASSLGSGRSYEQYF.